The rows below give T cell receptor beta chains drawn from one sample of a study of technical replicates of blood from several donors. The table came from immunoSEQ multiplex PCR; TCRdb's copy has only in-frame clones and leaves some out. This table has around 80,000 clones, more than 95% appearing once. The sample consisted of T cells isolated from PBMCs. These receptors all come from a human donor in good health. The CDR3 runs from the conserved cysteine through the conserved F or W. A D gene is named only where the DNA matches it firmly. Expanded clones get a size class; other rows say once, few or many, or leave the size out.

j_call,clone_size,d_call,v_call,cdr3_aa,cdr3_nt
TRBJ1-2,.,.,TRBV5-1,CASSLAPVGTSDEGYTF,TGCGCCAGCAGCTTGGCCCCGGTGGGGACATCCGATGAGGGCTACACCTTC
TRBJ2-7,.,.,TRBV28,CASSAPPIEEQYF,TGTGCCAGCAGTGCGCCTCCCATTGAAGAGCAGTACTTC
TRBJ2-1,.,.,TRBV7-8,CASSTEDSPNEQFF,TGTGCCAGCAGCACTGAGGACTCTCCCAATGAGCAGTTCTTC
TRBJ1-2,.,.,TRBV6-5,CASLSNTGIYGYTF,TGTGCCAGCTTATCAAATACAGGGATCTATGGCTACACCTTC
TRBJ2-7,.,TRBD1,TRBV11-2,CASKGDSSYEQYF,TGTGCCAGCAAGGGGGACAGCTCCTACGAGCAGTACTTC
TRBJ2-7,.,.,TRBV7-7,CASSLSLGETSYEQYF,TGTGCCAGCAGCTTATCCTTGGGCGAAACTTCCTACGAGCAGTACTTC
TRBJ2-7,.,TRBD1,TRBV28,CASIHGRAKTGVTPYEQYF,TGTGCCAGCATTCATGGTCGGGCGAAGACAGGGGTAACTCCCTACGAGCAGTACTTC
TRBJ2-6,.,.,TRBV5-1,CASSLGQRSGANVLTF,TGCGCCAGCAGCTTGGGGCAGCGCTCTGGGGCCAACGTCCTGACTTTC
TRBJ1-6,.,.,TRBV7-2,CASSFRVDRNNSPLHF,TGTGCCAGCAGCTTTAGGGTCGACAGGAATAATTCACCCCTCCACTTT
TRBJ1-3,.,.,TRBV6-1,CASSEAQGNTIYF,TGTGCCAGCAGTGAAGCCCAGGGAAACACCATATATTTT
TRBJ2-7,.,.,TRBV27,CASSPTLNYEQYF,TGTGCCAGCAGTCCTACTCTGAACTACGAGCAGTACTTC
TRBJ2-5,once,TRBD1,TRBV29-1,CSVEAGQGSAQYF,TGCAGCGTTGAAGCGGGACAGGGGTCCGCCCAGTACTTC
TRBJ1-4,.,.,TRBV28,CASTVQTINEKLFF,TGTGCCAGCACTGTACAGACGATTAATGAAAAACTGTTTTTT
TRBJ1-1,.,.,TRBV28,CASSSDQGEAFF,TGTGCCAGCAGTTCTGACCAGGGCGAAGCTTTCTTT
TRBJ1-3,.,.,TRBV6-6,CASSERNTIYF,TGTGCCAGCAGTGAGAGAAACACCATATATTTT
TRBJ2-1,.,TRBD2,TRBV4-1,CASSHGTSGNTRSNEQFF,TGCGCCAGCAGCCACGGGACTAGCGGGAACACCAGGAGTAATGAGCAGTTCTTC
TRBJ2-1,.,TRBD1,TRBV5-8,CASSLAGTGSYNEQFF,TGTGCCAGCAGCTTGGCCGGGACAGGGTCCTACAATGAGCAGTTCTTC
TRBJ2-5,.,TRBD2,TRBV2,CASSVRSGVIGETQYF,TGTGCCAGCAGTGTGAGGAGCGGGGTTATTGGGGAGACCCAGTACTTC
TRBJ1-5,.,.,TRBV6-1,CASSEAYSRQLRDQPQHF,TGTGCCAGCAGTGAAGCTTATTCGAGACAACTCCGAGATCAGCCCCAGCATTTT
TRBJ2-7,.,.,TRBV27,CASSLTGVYEQYF,TGTGCCAGCAGTTTGACAGGTGTCTACGAGCAGTACTTC
TRBJ2-1,.,TRBD2,TRBV7-2,CASSFRGGSGDEQFF,TGTGCCAGCAGCTTTCGGGGGGGCTCTGGTGATGAGCAGTTCTTC
TRBJ2-7,.,.,TRBV15,CATSRDWGGRYEQYF,TGTGCCACCAGCAGAGATTGGGGGGGCAGGTACGAGCAGTACTTC
TRBJ2-7,.,.,TRBV5-1,CASSLAPGASYEQYF,TGCGCCAGCAGCTTGGCCCCAGGGGCCTCCTACGAGCAGTACTTC
TRBJ2-7,.,TRBD2,TRBV28,CASSSKRQRSGSSYEQYF,TGTGCCAGCAGTTCAAAACGCCAGCGGAGCGGGAGCTCCTACGAGCAGTACTTC
TRBJ2-5,.,.,TRBV11-1,CASSLRETQYF,TGTGCCAGCAGCTTGCGGGAGACCCAGTACTTC
TRBJ1-1,.,.,TRBV6-5,CASSKHPPNTEAFF,TGTGCCAGCAGTAAACACCCCCCTAACACTGAAGCTTTCTTT
TRBJ2-3,.,.,TRBV7-9,CASSSAGTVTDTQYF,TGTGCCAGCAGCTCAGCGGGGACAGTAACAGATACGCAGTATTTT
TRBJ2-3,.,TRBD2,TRBV7-8,CASSTSRLAGASTDTQYF,TGTGCCAGCAGCACCAGTAGACTAGCGGGGGCTAGCACAGATACGCAGTATTTT
TRBJ1-1,.,.,TRBV6-5,CASSYSFEYTEAFF,TGTGCCAGCAGTTACTCGTTCGAGTACACTGAAGCTTTCTTT
TRBJ2-5,.,.,TRBV12-5,CASGQAGVQETQYF,TGTGCTAGTGGCCAGGCAGGGGTCCAAGAGACCCAGTACTTC
TRBJ2-1,.,.,TRBV15,CATSRDRGSYNEQFF,TGTGCCACCAGCAGAGATAGGGGTTCCTACAATGAGCAGTTCTTC